These T cell receptor beta chains were read from a single sample in a study of T cells in narcolepsy. Profiling relied on immunoSEQ multiplex PCR, and the TCRdb table lists in-frame clones only, not all of them. Here the sample spans about 32,000 clones, 80% to 85% being singletons. Sequencing was done on a sample of memory (CD45RA-) CD4+ T cells from blood. The receptors were gathered from a human donor in good health. The conserved cysteine and the conserved F or W are not part of the CDR3 here. Fields, in order: V gene, J gene, CDR3 protein.

TRBV29-1	TRBJ1-1	SVERGSRTEAF
TRBV5-5	TRBJ1-4	ASSPRPTVQGEKLF
TRBV28	TRBJ2-5	ASSLDWGETQY
TRBV10-1	TRBJ2-4	ASSVKLLAKNIQY
TRBV30	TRBJ1-1	APPRGQAF
TRBV4-3	TRBJ2-1	ASSQEVWNEQF
TRBV19	TRBJ2-5	ASGLAGGIQETQY
TRBV2	TRBJ1-4	ASSMTERGEKLF
TRBV18	TRBJ1-6	ASSPSGTGWISNSPLH
TRBV25-1	TRBJ2-5	ASSEFREETQY
TRBV11-2	TRBJ1-1	ASSLERYTEAF
TRBV9	TRBJ1-5	ASSGGAYHQPQH
TRBV6-1	TRBJ2-3	ASSEGGGGATDTQY
TRBV7-9	TRBJ2-1	ASSLVGAVGNEQF
TRBV6-5	TRBJ2-2	ASTLGANTGELF
TRBV30	TRBJ1-3	AWNPPGNTIY
TRBV7-8	TRBJ2-2	ASSLPDNGELF
TRBV15	TRBJ2-5	ATSGGQGARETQY
TRBV28	TRBJ2-3	ASSLNLGGTDTQY
TRBV19	TRBJ1-1	ASENSLNTEAF
TRBV18	TRBJ1-5	ASSQGDQPQH
TRBV19	TRBJ1-4	ASSMGKGALEKLF
TRBV29-1	TRBJ1-2	SVATGTGGIYGYT
TRBV7-2	TRBJ2-1	ASSLAPQRSYNEQF
TRBV2	TRBJ2-6	ASSEAGGSGANVLT
TRBV2	TRBJ1-5	ASRDRAGQPQH
TRBV19	TRBJ1-1	ASSIGGVNTEAF
TRBV30	TRBJ1-5	AWTAAENQPQH
TRBV5-1	TRBJ2-7	ASSNWDRGLSYEQY
TRBV19	TRBJ2-2	ASVLQGNTGELF
TRBV4-2	TRBJ2-3	ASSQAYPFPHTDTQY
TRBV21-1	TRBJ1-2	ASSSRDRGPSLS
TRBV28	TRBJ1-1	ASSLQNTEAF
TRBV7-9	TRBJ1-3	ASSLASGYGNTIY
TRBV7-9	TRBJ1-5	ASSPSGGQPQH
TRBV9	TRBJ2-7	ASSVGSGGPHEQY
TRBV6-5	TRBJ2-1	ASSSGLSGGAVQF
TRBV9	TRBJ2-5	ASSVGAGLGQETQY
TRBV10-3	TRBJ2-3	AIRGPPGGAQY
TRBV10-3	TRBJ1-1	AISGSPLLSLNTEAF
TRBV4-1	TRBJ1-4	ASSQQPSSGRGGEKLF
TRBV7-9	TRBJ1-2	ASSPSHLSQADGYT
TRBV5-1	TRBJ2-2	ASSLAEWNTGELF
TRBV30	TRBJ1-5	AWSQGGDQPQH
TRBV6-5	TRBJ1-3	ASSYPTGASGNTIY
TRBV11-2	TRBJ2-1	ASSPLSEGGGQF
TRBV9	TRBJ2-1	ASSVDVGPQF
TRBV27	TRBJ2-7	ASSLKASPRWEQY
TRBV29-1	TRBJ1-2	SVYQGAGGYT
TRBV30	TRBJ1-4	AWSVGTANEKLF
TRBV13	TRBJ2-7	ASSGAASKTTYEQY
TRBV2	TRBJ1-1	ASRGAGGLRSTTNREAF
TRBV9	TRBJ1-2	ASSLLTGGYYGYT
TRBV4-3	TRBJ1-1	ASSQDGAGGTEAF
TRBV6-5	TRBJ2-3	ASSIGLGTDTQY
TRBV6-6	TRBJ1-4	ASSVSGTGVEKLF
TRBV5-1	TRBJ1-4	ASSGGGRTNEKLF
TRBV2	TRBJ2-3	ASSGGAGTPHSDTQY